What follows is one T cell receptor (beta chain) and its context. The junction and the germline gene differ at one end; a read error may be behind it. Methods used by the authors: Reference gene primer amplification in the assay estimated nucleated cell counts. Profiling relied on immunoSEQ multiplex PCR, and the TCRdb table lists in-frame clones only, not all of them. Clone size and the V and J calls come from that table; the DNA yielded D and trimming. The profile shows 450,000 or so clones, 70% to 90% of them singletons. The data were taken from a study of blood T cell repertoires in COVID-19. Study-wide background: T cells, B-cell-depleted T cells, or PBMCs provided the cDNA or gDNA that served as material.

The CDR3 spans 11 residues. The germline V gene has CDR1 DFQATT and CDR2 SNEGSKA (reference sequence). The chain combines TRBV20-1 with TRBJ2-1; D possibly corresponds to TRBD1 (5 bases). The clonotype originates from a man between 18 and 35 years old with COVID-19, enrolled during active disease. The sample taken for sequencing was peripheral blood. The CDR3, as DNA: TGCAGTGCTCCGACAGTCAATGGGCAGTTCTTC. Amino acid sequence: CSAPTVNGQFF.